The 6 T cell receptor beta chains in this list originate from one sample, sequenced in a study of identical twins. TCRdb recomputed calls from the 5' RACE reads with MiXCR, one row per CDR3 protein. The sample records some 790,000 distinct CDR3 sequences, 15% to 20% being singletons. The same data also contributed to another study, on T cells expressing NK-cell markers.

The sequencing input was PBMCs. These receptors were collected from a woman aged 18-29 years in good health.

The sample holds a few counts of this clonotype. The J gene is TRBJ2-7, the V gene TRBV6-5, with 13 bases identical to TRBD2. Germline V gives CDR1 MNHEY, CDR2 SVGAGI. J lost 4 bases, V lost 0 bases, and 3 bases had no gene match. The length of the CDR3 is 16 residues. The CDR3 sequence: CASSYSVLAGGYEQYF. The CDR3 nucleotides are TGTGCCAGCAGTTACTCGGTACTAGCGGGAGGGTACGAGCAGTACTTC.

The chain joins TRBV7-8 to TRBJ1-5; no clear D gene. Between the trimmed V and J ends, which lost 2 bases and 5 bases, there was a span of 7 bases. The CDR3 has 13 residues. Germline V gene lookup returns CDR1 SGHVS and CDR2 FQNEAQ. CDR3 bases: TGTGCCAGCAGCTTACTGCGGGATCAGCCCCAGCATTTT. It specifies CASSLLRDQPQHF. The full variable domain, rest sourced from reference TRBV7-8 and TRBJ1-5, is GAGVSQSPRYKVAKRGQDVALRCDPISGHVSLFWYQQALGQGPEFLTYFQNEAQLDKSGLPSDRFFAERPEGSVSTLKIQRTQQEDSAVYLCASSLLRDQPQHFGDGTRLSIL.

This clonotype came up a few times. This chain joins TRBV5-1 and TRBJ1-1; no reliable D call. CDR1 and CDR2 (germline): SGHRS, YFSETQ. The CDR3 is 14 residues long. V dropped 4 bases and J dropped 4 bases, with 14 bases sitting between them. In DNA form, the CDR3 reads TGCGCCAGCAGCCTATACGACTCGGGCACTGAAGCTTTCTTT. Its translation: CASSLYDSGTEAFF.

The genes are TRBV15 and TRBJ2-3; 9 bases are shared with TRBD2. This CDR3 region has 16 residues. Germline CDR1 is LNHNV and CDR2 is YYDKDF (reference sequence). With V trimmed by 1 base and J by 2 bases, 4 bases remained unmatched. CDR3 coding DNA: TGTGCCACCAGCAGAGGCCTAGCGGGAACCACAGATACGCAGTATTTT. This codes for CATSRGLAGTTDTQYF.

This clonotype has just a few counts. The chain recombines TRBV12-3 or TRBV12-4 with TRBJ1-1, with D possibly TRBD1 on 5 matching bases. V lost 6 bases and J 2 bases, leaving 13 bases between the germline ends. The CDR3 extends over 14 amino acids. CDR3 residues: CASSALGENTEAFF. CDR3 bases: TGTGCCAGCAGCGCATTGGGGGAAAACACTGAAGCTTTCTTT.

The chain uses TRBV27 and TRBJ2-7, with D hard to call. The CDR3 spans 14 residues. The germline gives CDR1 MNHEY, CDR2 SMNVEV (reference sequence). Trimming left V 6 bases short and J 0 bases short, with 12 bases between. In DNA, the CDR3 is TGTGCCAGCAGCCCGGACCGAAACTCCTACGAGCAGTACTTC. Translation gives CASSPDRNSYEQYF.